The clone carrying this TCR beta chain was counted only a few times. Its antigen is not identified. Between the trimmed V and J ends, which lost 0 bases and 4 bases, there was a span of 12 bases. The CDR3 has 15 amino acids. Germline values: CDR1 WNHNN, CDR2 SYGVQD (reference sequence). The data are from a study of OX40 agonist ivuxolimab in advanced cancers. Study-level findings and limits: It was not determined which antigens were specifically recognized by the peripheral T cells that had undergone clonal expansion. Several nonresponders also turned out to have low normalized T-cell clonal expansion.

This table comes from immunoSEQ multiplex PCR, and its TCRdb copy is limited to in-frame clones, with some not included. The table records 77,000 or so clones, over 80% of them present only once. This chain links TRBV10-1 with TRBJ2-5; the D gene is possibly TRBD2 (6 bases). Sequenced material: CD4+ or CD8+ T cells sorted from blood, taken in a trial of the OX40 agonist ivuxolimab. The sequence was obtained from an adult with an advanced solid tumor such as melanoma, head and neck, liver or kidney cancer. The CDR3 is CASSESTGAVETQYF. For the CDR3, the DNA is TGCGCCAGCAGTGAGTCGACGGGAGCGGTAGAGACCCAGTACTTC.